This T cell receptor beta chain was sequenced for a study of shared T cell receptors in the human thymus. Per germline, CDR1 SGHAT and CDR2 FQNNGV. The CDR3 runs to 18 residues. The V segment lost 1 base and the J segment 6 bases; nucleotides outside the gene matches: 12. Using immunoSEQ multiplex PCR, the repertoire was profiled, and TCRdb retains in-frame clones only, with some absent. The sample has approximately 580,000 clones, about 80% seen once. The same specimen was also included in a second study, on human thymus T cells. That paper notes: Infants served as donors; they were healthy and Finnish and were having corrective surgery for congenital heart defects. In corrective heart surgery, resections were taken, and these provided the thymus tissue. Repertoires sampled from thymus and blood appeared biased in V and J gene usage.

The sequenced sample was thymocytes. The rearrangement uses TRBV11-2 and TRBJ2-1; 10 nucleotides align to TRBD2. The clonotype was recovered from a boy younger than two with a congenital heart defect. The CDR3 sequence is CASSLGLAGRSLFNEQFF. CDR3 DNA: TGTGCCAGCAGCTTAGGACTAGCGGGTAGAAGCCTTTTCAATGAGCAGTTCTTC.